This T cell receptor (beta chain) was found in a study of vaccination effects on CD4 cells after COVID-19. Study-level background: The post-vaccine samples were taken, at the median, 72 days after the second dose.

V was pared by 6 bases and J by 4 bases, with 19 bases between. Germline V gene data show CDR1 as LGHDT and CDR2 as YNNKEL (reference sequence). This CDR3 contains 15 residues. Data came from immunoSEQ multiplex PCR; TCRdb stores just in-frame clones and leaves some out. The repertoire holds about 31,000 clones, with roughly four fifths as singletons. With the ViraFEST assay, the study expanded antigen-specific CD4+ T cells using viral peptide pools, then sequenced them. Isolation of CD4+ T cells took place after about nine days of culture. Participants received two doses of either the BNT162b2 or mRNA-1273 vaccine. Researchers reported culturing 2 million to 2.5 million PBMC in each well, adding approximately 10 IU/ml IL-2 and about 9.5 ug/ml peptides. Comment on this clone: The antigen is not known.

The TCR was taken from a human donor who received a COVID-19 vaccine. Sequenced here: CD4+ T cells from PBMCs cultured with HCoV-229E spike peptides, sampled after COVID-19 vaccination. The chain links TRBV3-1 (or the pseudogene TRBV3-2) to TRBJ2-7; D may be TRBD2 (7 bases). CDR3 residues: CASSRSEGGRYEQYF. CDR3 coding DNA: TGTGCCAGCAGTCGATCGGAGGGGGGGAGGTACGAGCAGTACTTC.